The 31 T cell receptor beta chains reported below all come from one sample, sequenced in a study of T-cell reconstitution after alpha-beta-depleted transplantation in children. Unique molecular identifiers tagged the TCRbeta library. TCRdb reprocessed the PCR reads via MiXCR and lists one record per CDR3 protein. Among approximately 230,000 distinct CDR3 sequences listed, 20% to 30% were seen once. This specimen was PBMCs, taken before TCRalphabeta/CD19-depleted stem cell transplant. The receptor source for this set is a girl under 10 years old with Fanconi anemia, due to receive a stem cell transplant.

This chain uses TRBV7-3 with TRBJ2-7, with D maybe TRBD2 (5 bases). The V gene lost 5 bases and the J gene lost 6 bases, with 14 bases spanning the gap. Germline V lookup: CDR1 SGHTA, CDR2 FQGTGA. This CDR3 region has 13 residues. CDR3 amino acids: CASSEALVSEQYF. In DNA, the CDR3 is TGTGCCAGCAGCGAAGCACTAGTCAGCGAGCAGTACTTC.

The sample holds many counts of this clonotype. This chain connects TRBV9 to TRBJ1-2, with D possibly matching TRBD1 (5 bases). The V gene lost 0 bases and the J gene lost 6 bases, with 9 bases spanning the gap. CDR1 and CDR2 from the germline V gene are SGDLS and YYNGEE. The CDR3 has 13 amino acids. In DNA form, the CDR3 reads TGTGCCAGCAGCGTAGGGGCAGGGAATGGCTACACCTTC. This encodes CASSVGAGNGYTF.

This clonotype came up many times. The V and J genes are TRBV6-5 and TRBJ1-2, with D possibly being TRBD1 (6 bases). The CDR3 is made up of 16 amino acids. Germline-derived CDR1 and CDR2 are MNHEY and SVGAGI. Trimming took 0 bases from V and 2 from J, leaving 13 bases between them. CDR3 nucleotide sequence: TGTGCCAGCAGTTACTCAGGCAGGGGACCCAACTATGGCTACACCTTC. Translated: CASSYSGRGPNYGYTF.

This clonotype was seen ten or more times. This chain links TRBV5-1 with TRBJ2-1, with 7 nucleotides matching TRBD2. V lost 4 bases and J lost 2; bases outside the gene matches: 12. CDR1 is SGHRS, CDR2 YFSETQ, per germline. This CDR3 spans 17 amino acids. CDR3 amino acids: CASSHGVPREAYNEQFF. The CDR3 bases are TGCGCCAGCAGCCACGGGGTACCCCGGGAGGCCTACAATGAGCAGTTCTTC.

A few counts support this clonotype. J is TRBJ1-2 and V is TRBV20-1; D is ambiguous. Trimming stripped 7 bases from V and 5 bases from J, with 5 bases between. The CDR3 sequence is 9 residues long. Germline CDR1 is DFQATT and CDR2 is SNEGSKA (reference sequence). CDR3 protein: CSEGYGYTF. In DNA, the CDR3 is TGCAGTGAGGGTTATGGCTACACCTTC.

The rearrangement joins TRBV5-5 to TRBJ2-3; possibly TRBD1 or TRBD2 for D (6 bases each). V was trimmed by 3 bases and J by 4 bases, leaving 15 bases between them. The CDR3 is 15 amino acids. Per germline, CDR1 SGHKS and CDR2 YYEKEE (reference sequence). The CDR3 loop reads CASSSGAGRADTQYF. The CDR3 DNA reads as TGTGCCAGCAGCTCGGGGGCAGGTCGCGCAGATACGCAGTATTTT.

This clonotype has more than one count but fewer than ten. V gene TRBV27 combines with J gene TRBJ2-1, with 8 bases fitting TRBD2. This CDR3 is built from 16 residues. Trimming removed 3 bases from V and 5 bases from J; junction bases left unmatched: 9. The germline gives CDR1 MNHEY, CDR2 SMNVEV (reference sequence). The CDR3 sequence: CASSLGAGEGDNEQFF. The CDR3 bases are TGTGCCAGCAGTTTGGGAGCGGGAGAGGGGGACAATGAGCAGTTCTTC.

This chain's CDR3 is CASISSAYEQYF. The CDR3 DNA reads as TGTGCCAGCATTTCGTCTGCCTACGAGCAGTACTTC. This rearrangement joins TRBV27 to TRBJ2-7, with D unresolved. Germline-derived CDR1 and CDR2 are MNHEY and SMNVEV (reference sequence). V lost 7 bases, J lost 2 bases, and 9 bases lay in between. The CDR3 loop spans 12 amino acids.

This clonotype has just a few counts. The chain uses TRBV21-1 and TRBJ2-7; the table's D call, TRBD2, was not checked against the DNA. TRBV21-1 counts as a pseudogene. The CDR3 is 15 amino acids. This CDR3 is CASSIWRDHAYEQYF. Written as DNA, the CDR3 is TGTGCCAGCAGCATTTGGAGGGACCACGCCTACGAGCAGTACTTC.

This chain joins TRBV25-1 and TRBJ1-1, with D maybe TRBD1 (6 bases). The CDR3 covers 13 residues. V was trimmed by 4 bases and J by 3 bases, leaving 9 bases between them. Germline V lookup: CDR1 MGHDK, CDR2 SYGVNS. The CDR3 spells CASSVEGDTEAFF. The CDR3, as DNA: TGTGCCAGCAGTGTAGAGGGGGACACTGAAGCTTTCTTT.

This clonotype appeared a few times. J is TRBJ2-7 and V is TRBV18; D may be TRBD2 (7 bases). CDR3 length: 14 amino acids. CDR1 is KGHSH, CDR2 LQKENI, per germline. Trimming removed 3 bases from V and 2 bases from J, with 11 bases in between. The CDR3: CASSPGGGPYEQYF. CDR3 coding DNA: TGTGCCAGCTCACCGGGAGGGGGGCCCTACGAGCAGTACTTC.

The chain is built from TRBV6-5 and TRBJ2-2, with a tentative D call TRBD1 (5 bases). Trimming shortened V by 2 bases and J by 6 bases, and 10 bases separated the two germline ends. Germline loops: CDR1 MNHEY, CDR2 SVGAGI. The CDR3 sequence is 14 residues long. In DNA form, the CDR3 reads TGTGCCAGCAGTTACGTGGCAGGGCCCGGGGAGCTGTTTTTT. Translating it yields CASSYVAGPGELFF.

The table lists this clonotype with many counts. The rearrangement links TRBV20-1 to TRBJ2-5; 8 bases are shared with TRBD1. J was trimmed by 5 bases and V by 3 bases; bases with no gene match: 14. The CDR3 length is 16 residues. Looked up from germline, CDR1 is DFQATT and CDR2 is SNEGSKA (reference sequence). This CDR3 is CSASRAGGLTAETQYF. The CDR3 nucleotides read TGCAGTGCTAGTCGGGCAGGGGGCTTGACGGCGGAGACCCAGTACTTC.

The chain couples TRBV11-1 to TRBJ2-1, with a possible D match to TRBD1 (6 bases). Trimming took off 7 bases at V and 0 bases at J, with 16 bases between the two ends. The CDR3 consists of 16 residues. Germline assignment: CDR1 SGHAT and CDR2 FQDESV (reference sequence). The CDR3: CASKQAGQSSYNEQFF. The CDR3 coding sequence is TGTGCCAGCAAACAGGCAGGACAGAGCTCCTACAATGAGCAGTTCTTC.

There are many counts of this clonotype. The chain is built from TRBV15 and TRBJ2-5; D is undetermined. The germline V gene encodes CDR1 LNHNV and CDR2 YYDKDF (reference sequence). Trimming removed 2 bases at V and 5 bases at J, with 3 bases between. This CDR3 has 11 amino acids. CDR3 amino acids: CATSRLETQYF. As DNA, the CDR3 is TGTGCCACCAGCAGATTGGAGACCCAGTACTTC.

This clonotype was detected ten times or more. This rearrangement joins TRBV20-1 to TRBJ2-3, with 8 bases aligning to TRBD2. CDR3 length: 15 amino acids. J was trimmed by 2 bases and V by 2 bases; bases with no gene match: 6. CDR1 and CDR2 from the germline V gene are DFQATT and SNEGSKA (reference sequence). CDR3 amino acids: CSARILAVYTDTQYF. CDR3 coding DNA: TGCAGTGCTAGAATACTAGCGGTATACACAGATACGCAGTATTTT.

This clonotype was counted only a few times. The chain carries TRBV6-5 and TRBJ2-1; 12 bases are a match to TRBD2. Germline values: CDR1 MNHEY, CDR2 SVGAGI. This CDR3 contains 18 residues. V trimming: 0 bases; J trimming: 2 bases; junction bases outside the gene matches: 5. The CDR3, as DNA: TGTGCCAGCAGTTACTCAGGACTAGCGGGGATTACCTACAATGAGCAGTTCTTC. It yields the protein CASSYSGLAGITYNEQFF.

This clonotype was observed a handful of times. This chain connects TRBV10-3 to TRBJ2-7, with D possibly matching TRBD2 (6 bases). Trimming took 8 bases from V and 3 from J, leaving 11 bases between them. The CDR3 has 12 residues. Per germline, CDR1 ENHRY and CDR2 SYGVKD. The CDR3 loop reads CAIGGGNYEQYF. The CDR3 region has the DNA TGTGCCATCGGTGGCGGGAACTACGAGCAGTACTTC.

In this sample, this clonotype turned up many times. The CDR3 DNA is TGTGCCAGCAGCATTTTAGGGGCTAGCGATGAGCAGTTCTTC. Protein: CASSILGASDEQFF. The chain recombines TRBV7-2 with TRBJ2-1, with D possibly being TRBD2 (6 bases). This CDR3 spans 14 amino acids. V lost 5 bases to trimming and J lost 8 bases, with 16 bases between them. CDR1 is SGHTA and CDR2 is FQGNSA in the germline V gene.

This clonotype was recorded at least ten times. The chain carries TRBV5-1 and TRBJ2-1, with D possibly matching TRBD1 (6 bases). Trimming left V 3 bases short and J 10 bases short, with 17 bases between. The CDR3 runs 14 residues. Germline V gene sequence: CDR1 SGHRS, CDR2 YFSETQ. The CDR3 sequence is CASSSILEGDEQFF. Written as DNA, the CDR3 is TGCGCCAGCAGCTCGATCCTAGAGGGGGACGAGCAGTTCTTC. The variable domain in full, with the rest retrieved from reference TRBV5-1 and TRBJ2-1, is KAGVTQTPRYLIKTRGQQVTLSCSPISGHRSVSWYQQTPGQGLQFLFEYFSETQRNKGNFPGRFSGRQFSNSRSEMNVSTLELGDSALYLCASSSILEGDEQFFGPGTRLTVL.

This clonotype was recorded a few times. CDR3 sequence reads: CASTVAGGHTGELFF. The DNA of the CDR3 is TGTGCCAGCACCGTAGCGGGGGGGCACACCGGGGAGCTGTTTTTT. The rearrangement joins TRBV12-3 or TRBV12-4 to TRBJ2-2, with 11 bases lining up with TRBD2. Trimming removed 7 bases from V and 3 bases from J; junction bases left unmatched: 4. The CDR3 length is 15 residues.

The rearrangement joins TRBV14 to TRBJ1-1; 8 nucleotides agree with TRBD1. The length of the CDR3 is 14 residues. Germline CDR1 is SGHDN and CDR2 is FVKESK. Losses at the gene ends were 3 bases for V and 4 bases for J; bases not matched to a gene: 4. The DNA for the CDR3 is TGTGCCAGCAGCCACAGGGGGCTGGGCACTGAAGCTTTCTTT. It specifies CASSHRGLGTEAFF.

The table lists this clonotype with a few counts. The V and J genes are TRBV6-2 or TRBV6-3 and TRBJ2-6; D is ambiguous. The CDR3 totals 15 residues. V lost 7 bases and J 4 bases, leaving 14 bases between the germline ends. The V gene's germline CDR1 is MNHEY and CDR2 SVGEGT. The CDR3 region is CASTTTRVGANVLTF. In DNA form, the CDR3 reads TGTGCCAGCACTACGACAAGGGTCGGGGCCAACGTCCTGACTTTC.

This chain uses TRBV2 with TRBJ2-3; 7 bases fit TRBD2. Unmatched junction bases numbered 9, after V lost 11 bases and J lost 1 base. CDR1 is SNHLY and CDR2 is FYNNEI in the germline V gene. The CDR3 loop spans 14 amino acids. CDR3 in amino acids: CAVGRERRTDTQYF. CDR3 sequence (DNA): TGTGCCGTCGGGCGGGAGAGGCGCACAGATACGCAGTATTTT.

V and J are TRBV6-1 and TRBJ2-7, with TRBD1 matching 8 bases. V shed 6 bases, J shed 1 base, and the junction held 5 bases outside the gene matches. Germline V gene lookup returns CDR1 MNHNS and CDR2 SASEGT. The CDR3 covers 14 residues. The DNA of the CDR3 is TGTGCCAGCAGACCTCAGGGGGCTTCCTACGAGCAGTACTTC. Its protein is CASRPQGASYEQYF.

This clonotype was counted at least ten times. This chain uses TRBV29-1 with TRBJ2-6; TRBD1 might be the D (5 bases). Germline V gene data show CDR1 as SQVTM and CDR2 as ANQGSEA. V shed 1 base and J shed 0 bases, with 10 bases lying between them. CDR3 length: 16 amino acids. CDR3 residues: CSVEATGFSGANVLTF. The CDR3 DNA follows: TGCAGCGTTGAAGCTACAGGTTTCTCTGGGGCCAACGTCCTGACTTTC.

This clonotype has just a few counts. This chain joins TRBV6-1 and TRBJ2-3; 8 bases fit TRBD1. The CDR3 runs 18 residues. V shed 5 bases and J 2 bases; nucleotides not matched to a gene: 15. CDR1 and CDR2 from the germline V gene are MNHNS and SASEGT. In nucleotides, the CDR3 is TGTGCCAGCAGTCCCCTGCTATATGGACAGGGCGACACAGATACGCAGTATTTT. This translates into CASSPLLYGQGDTDTQYF.

This clonotype came up many times. The J gene is TRBJ2-1, the V gene TRBV24-1; possibly TRBD1 for D (6 bases). This CDR3 spans 15 amino acids. The V gene lost 1 base and the J gene lost 9 bases, with 15 bases spanning the gap. Germline V gene lookup returns CDR1 KGHDR and CDR2 SFDVKD. Here the CDR3 reads CATSDFKGESSEQFF. For the CDR3, the DNA is TGTGCCACCAGTGATTTTAAGGGGGAGTCAAGTGAGCAGTTCTTC.

The gene calls are TRBV9 and TRBJ2-7; 8 bases line up with TRBD2. With V trimmed by 4 bases and J by 5 bases, 11 bases remained unmatched. Germline V gives CDR1 SGDLS, CDR2 YYNGEE. The CDR3 is made up of 15 amino acids. CDR3 sequence: CASSLGGTSIHEQYF. In DNA form, the CDR3 reads TGTGCCAGCAGCTTAGGTGGGACTAGTATCCACGAGCAGTACTTC.

This clonotype was observed a few times. This chain joins TRBV21-1 and TRBJ1-1; the listed D gene, TRBD1, was not tested against the DNA. TRBV21-1 is deemed a pseudogene. The CDR3 covers 15 residues. CDR3 amino acids: CASSKGDRTNTEAFF. The DNA for the CDR3 is TGTGCCAGCAGCAAAGGGGACAGGACGAACACTGAAGCTTTCTTT.

The chain is built from TRBV28 and TRBJ2-2; 8 bases are a match to TRBD2. Germline trimming cut 2 bases from V and 6 bases from J; bases unmatched to any gene: 2. The CDR3 spans 14 residues. Germline V gene sequence: CDR1 MDHEN, CDR2 SYDVKM. The CDR3, as DNA: TGTGCCAGCAGTTTACGGCGGGAGGCCGGGGAGCTGTTTTTT. Protein sequence: CASSLRREAGELFF.